The sample holds one count of the clone carrying this T cell receptor (beta chain). As to time point: blood 4 weeks post-SBRT, at nephrectomy. Treatment described: 15 Gy SBRT to primary tumor, nephrectomy 4 weeks later. Nephrectomy followed 15 Gy stereotactic body radiation by 4 weeks. The tumor was a clear cell renal cell carcinoma. The sample originates from a study of radiation and T cells in renal cell carcinoma. This CDR3 comprises 14 residues. Germline CDR1 SGHRS, CDR2 YFSETQ. The germline V and J ends were trimmed by 5 bases and 8 bases, with 17 bases remaining between them. TCRdb's table, derived via immunoSEQ multiplex PCR, lists solely in-frame clones and lacks some. The profile shows roughly 58,000 clones, around 80% of them singletons.

This sequence was found in a man aged 60 to 69 with renal cell carcinoma. This specimen was blood, taken from a patient whose treatment included radiotherapy and nephrectomy. The genes are TRBV5-1 and TRBJ2-1; D gene unclear. This CDR3 reads CASRSLPDLDEQFF. CDR3 nucleotides: TGCGCCAGCAGGTCACTCCCGGATTTGGATGAGCAGTTCTTC. The full variable domain, in which reference TRBV5-1 and TRBJ2-1 provide the parts outside the CDR3, is KAGVTQTPRYLIKTRGQQVTLSCSPISGHRSVSWYQQTPGQGLQFLFEYFSETQRNKGNFPGRFSGRQFSNSRSEMNVSTLELGDSALYLCASRSLPDLDEQFFGPGTRLTVL.